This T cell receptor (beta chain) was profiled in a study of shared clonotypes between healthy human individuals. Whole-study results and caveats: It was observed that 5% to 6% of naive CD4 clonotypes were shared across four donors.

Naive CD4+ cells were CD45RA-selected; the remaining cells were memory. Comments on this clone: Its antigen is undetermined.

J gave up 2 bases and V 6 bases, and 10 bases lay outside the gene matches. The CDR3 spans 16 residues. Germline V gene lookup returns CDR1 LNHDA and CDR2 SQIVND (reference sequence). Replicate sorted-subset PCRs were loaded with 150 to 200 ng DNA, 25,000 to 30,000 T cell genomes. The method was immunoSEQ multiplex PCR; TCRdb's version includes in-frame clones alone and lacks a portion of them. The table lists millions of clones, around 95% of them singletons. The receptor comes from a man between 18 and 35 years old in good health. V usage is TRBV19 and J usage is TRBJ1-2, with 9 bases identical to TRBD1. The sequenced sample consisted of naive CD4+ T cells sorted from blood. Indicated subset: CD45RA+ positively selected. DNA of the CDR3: TGTGCCAGTAGGACAACTTGGACAGGGGAAAACTATGGCTACACCTTC. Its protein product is CASRTTWTGENYGYTF.